The entry below describes one T cell receptor beta chain. It lacks a known antigen. No clone much larger than this one lies a single base away; base qualities are absent. In the prospective study, participants were roughly 18 to 90 years old, resided in about two dozen geographic areas of the United States, and were enrolled through a virtual design. In the prospective study, cohorts were assigned on the basis of participant-reported clinical history obtained from a screening survey and a study questionnaire. For ImmuneRACE Cohort 3, a participant was defined as recovered based on two consecutive negative NP/OP PCR tests, clearance by a healthcare professional, or resolution of symptoms. In the prospective study, mobile phlebotomists collected whole blood, serum and a nasopharyngeal or oropharyngeal swab from each participant. Participants in the prospective study had the option to provide additional blood draws and questionnaires over an approximately 2-month period. Before DNA extraction, blood samples from the prospective study were shipped at room temperature or frozen.

TCRbeta CDR3 regions were amplified from genomic DNA using the immunoSEQ Assay, a bias-controlled multiplex PCR. Concerning the study's data processing: The number of nucleated cells in each sample was estimated from the amplification of reference gene primers within the assay. Sequence reads were collapsed and filtered to measure the absolute abundance of every unique TCRbeta CDR3 rearrangement. For each sample, productive Simpson clonality was calculated as the square root of Simpson's diversity index across productive rearrangements. In TCRdb, the immuneACCESS table is reduced to in-frame sequences with V and J assigned. These tables do not hold every clone; where another copy was compared, an unresolved V gene accounts for under half, and the others remain unexplained. That table is the source of V, J and clone size, and D and trimming were worked out from the DNA. The sample includes some 270,000 clones, with over 75% observed a single time. The biggest ten clones account for around 4.5% of the sample.

V and J lose 0 bases and 3 bases, and a span of 12 bases separates them. The CDR3 spans 15 residues, from the cysteine through the phenylalanine. Only the CDR3 region is kept as DNA, spanning 45 bases read in frame from base 1. The germline V gene encodes CDR1 PRHDT and CDR2 FYEKMQ (reference sequence). The sample comes from a study of blood T cell repertoires in COVID-19 (dated by TCRdb to 2018 to 2020). Background on the whole study: The collaborator samples originated in the United States, Italy and Spain and spanned the acute and convalescent phases of COVID-19. Deeply sampled blood TCRbeta repertoires from subjects exposed to, actively infected with, or recovered from COVID-19 were included in the dataset. Where available, HLA class I and class II types were obtained from metadata supplied by the sample provider rather than from assay-based typing. The sample metadata nearly always contained a de-identified subject ID, COVID-19 status, age in years and sex. The samples were drawn from two sources: the first 160 participants of the ongoing ImmuneRACE study, and 1,254 subjects contributed by 6 global collaborators. The repertoires were released in a freely available public database intended as a resource for research on the immune response to SARS-CoV-2. The prospective study material was composed of cDNA or gDNA derived from T cells, B-cell-depleted T cells, or PBMCs. Paper-wide results and their limitations: The amount of clinical and demographic metadata varied by source and participant and was provided uncurated.

The specimen sequenced was PBMCs or T cells enriched from blood (not recorded which). The chain couples TRBV13 to TRBJ2-7, and possibly TRBD2, on 6 matching bases. The TCR originated in a young woman who had recovered from COVID-19. The CDR3 sequence is CASSLGGSFNYEQYF. The DNA is TGTGCCAGCAGCTTAGGCGGGAGCTTTAACTACGAGCAGTACTTC.